This is a list of T cell receptor beta chains from one sample in a study of T cell responses to AZD1222 COVID-19 vaccine. The repertoire was sequenced with immunoSEQ multiplex PCR; TCRdb's copy has only in-frame clones and lacks some. The sample yields about 89,000 clones, about 88% seen once. This specimen was peripheral blood, taken 28 days after the second AZD1222 dose. The receptors derive from an adult who received the AZD1222 COVID-19 vaccine. The CDR3 runs from the conserved cysteine through the conserved F or W. D genes are given only for firm matches. Clone size is stated in some rows and not others, as once, few, many or a class when expanded.

>NA|12|TRBJ1-2|TRBV2|NA
CAGGLDTYGYTF
TGTGCCGGGGGGCTCGACACTTATGGCTACACCTTC
>NA|16|TRBJ2-2|TRBV4-3|TRBD2
CASSRTSGGNTGELFF
TGCGCCAGCAGCCGGACTAGCGGGGGGAACACCGGGGAGCTGTTTTTT
>once|15|TRBJ2-5|TRBV6-1|NA
CASSEVTDSEETQYF
TGTGCCAGCAGTGAAGTGACGGACTCGGAAGAGACCCAGTACTTC
>NA|14|TRBJ1-2|TRBV5-4|TRBD1
CASSPPGTATGYTF
TGTGCCAGCAGCCCACCTGGGACAGCTACTGGCTACACCTTC
>NA|13|TRBJ1-2|TRBV29-1|NA
CSVAGTGGLGYTF
TGCAGCGTTGCCGGGACCGGGGGGTTGGGCTACACCTTC
>few|16|TRBJ2-5|TRBV4-1|NA
CASSQDKRGYLETQYF
TGCGCCAGCAGCCAAGACAAAAGGGGGTATTTGGAGACCCAGTACTTC
>NA|14|TRBJ2-7|TRBV5-4|NA
CASRDWDGLYEQYF
TGTGCCAGCAGGGACTGGGACGGACTCTACGAGCAGTACTTC
>NA|15|TRBJ2-7|TRBV12-5|NA
CASGFHKGGGYEQYF
TGTGCTAGTGGTTTCCACAAGGGGGGCGGCTACGAGCAGTACTTC
>NA|14|TRBJ1-5|TRBV7-9|NA
CASTEGYRNQPQHF
TGTGCCAGCACCGAGGGATATCGCAATCAGCCCCAGCATTTT
>NA|12|TRBJ2-7|TRBV18|NA
CASSRGFYEQYF
TGTGCCAGCTCACGCGGCTTCTACGAGCAGTACTTC
>NA|12|TRBJ2-2|TRBV30|NA
CASGPNTGELFF
TGTGCTTCGGGCCCGAACACCGGGGAGCTGTTTTTT
>NA|15|TRBJ2-3|TRBV2|TRBD2
CASSGLAGGTDTQYF
TGTGCCAGCAGTGGACTAGCGGGGGGCACAGATACGCAGTATTTT
>NA|15|TRBJ2-2|TRBV7-8|TRBD1
CASSLETGAAGELFF
TGTGCCAGCAGCTTAGAAACAGGGGCTGCCGGGGAGCTGTTTTTT
>NA|14|TRBJ1-3|TRBV29-1|NA
CSVGQASSGNTIYF
TGCAGCGTTGGACAGGCTAGCTCTGGAAACACCATATATTTT
>NA|14|TRBJ1-5|TRBV7-9|NA
CASSQTYSNQPQHF
TGTGCCAGCAGCCAAACGTATAGCAATCAGCCCCAGCATTTT
>NA|13|TRBJ1-2|TRBV5-1|NA
CASSLVGGTGYTF
TGCGCCAGCAGCTTGGTGGGGGGCACTGGCTACACCTTC
>NA|15|TRBJ1-5|TRBV3-1/TRBV3-2|NA
CASSQGLPGDQPQHF
TGTGCCAGCAGCCAAGGTCTCCCTGGTGATCAGCCCCAGCATTTT